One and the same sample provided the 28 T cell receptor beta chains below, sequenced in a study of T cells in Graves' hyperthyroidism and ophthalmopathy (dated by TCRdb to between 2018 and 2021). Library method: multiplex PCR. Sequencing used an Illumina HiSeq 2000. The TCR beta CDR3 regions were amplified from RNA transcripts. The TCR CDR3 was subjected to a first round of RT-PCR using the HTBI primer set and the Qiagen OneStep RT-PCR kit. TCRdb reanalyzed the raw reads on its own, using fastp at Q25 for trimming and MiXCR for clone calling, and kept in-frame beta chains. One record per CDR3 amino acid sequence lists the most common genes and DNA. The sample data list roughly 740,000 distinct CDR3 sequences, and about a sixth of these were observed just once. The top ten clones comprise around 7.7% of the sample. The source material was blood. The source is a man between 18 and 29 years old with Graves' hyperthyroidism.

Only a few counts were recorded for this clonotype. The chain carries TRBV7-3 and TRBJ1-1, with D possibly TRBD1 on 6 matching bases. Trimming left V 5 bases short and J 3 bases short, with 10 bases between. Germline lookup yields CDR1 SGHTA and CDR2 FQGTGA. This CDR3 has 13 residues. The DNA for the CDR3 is TGTGCCAGCAGCAGAGGACAGCACACTGAAGCTTTCTTT. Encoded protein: CASSRGQHTEAFF.

The CDR3 here is CASSLSPRGPSTDTQYF. For the CDR3, the DNA is TGCGCCAGCAGCTTGTCCCCAAGGGGACCTAGCACAGATACGCAGTATTTT. The V gene is TRBV5-1, the J gene TRBJ2-3, with D perhaps being TRBD1 or TRBD2 (5 bases each). Deletions cut 1 base from V and 0 bases from J, with 15 bases between. CDR1 is SGHRS, CDR2 YFSETQ, per germline. This CDR3 has 17 residues.

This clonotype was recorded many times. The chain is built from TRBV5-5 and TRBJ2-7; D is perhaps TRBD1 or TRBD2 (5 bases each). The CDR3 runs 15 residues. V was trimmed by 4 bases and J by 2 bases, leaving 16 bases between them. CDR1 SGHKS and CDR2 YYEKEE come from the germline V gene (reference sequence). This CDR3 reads CASSTPGPIPYEQYF. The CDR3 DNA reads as TGTGCCAGCAGCACCCCGGGACCCATCCCCTACGAGCAGTACTTC.

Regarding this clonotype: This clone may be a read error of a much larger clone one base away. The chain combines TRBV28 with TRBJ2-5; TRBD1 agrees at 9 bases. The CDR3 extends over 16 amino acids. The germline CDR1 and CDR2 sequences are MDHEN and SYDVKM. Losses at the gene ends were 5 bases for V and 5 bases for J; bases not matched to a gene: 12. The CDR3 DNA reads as TGTGCCAGCAGTCCCGAGGGACAGGGATTGCGGGAGACCCAGTACTTC. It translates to CASSPEGQGLRETQYF.

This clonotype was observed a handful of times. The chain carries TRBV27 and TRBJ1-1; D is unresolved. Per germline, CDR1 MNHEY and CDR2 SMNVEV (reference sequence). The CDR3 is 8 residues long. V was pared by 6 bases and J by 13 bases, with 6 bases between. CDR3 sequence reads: CASSHGFF. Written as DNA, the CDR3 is TGTGCCAGCAGCCACGGTTTCTTT.

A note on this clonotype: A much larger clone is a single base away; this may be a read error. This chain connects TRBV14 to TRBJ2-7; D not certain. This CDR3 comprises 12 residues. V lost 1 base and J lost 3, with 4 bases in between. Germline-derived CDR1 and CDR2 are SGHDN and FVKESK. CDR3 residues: CASSQAFYEQYF. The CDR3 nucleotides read TGTGCCAGCAGCCAAGCCTTCTACGAGCAGTACTTC.

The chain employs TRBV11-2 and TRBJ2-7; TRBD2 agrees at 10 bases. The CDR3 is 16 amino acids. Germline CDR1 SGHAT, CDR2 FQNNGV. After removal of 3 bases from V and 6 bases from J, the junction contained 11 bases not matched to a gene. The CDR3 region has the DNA TGTGCCAGCAGCTTCCTGACTAGCGGGCCCCCCCTCGAGCAGTACTTC. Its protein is CASSFLTSGPPLEQYF. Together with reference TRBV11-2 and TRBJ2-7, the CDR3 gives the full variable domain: EAGVAQSPRYKIIEKRQSVAFWCNPISGHATLYWYQQILGQGPKLLIQFQNNGVVDDSQLPKDRFSAERLKGVDSTLKIQPAKLEDSAVYLCASSFLTSGPPLEQYFGPGTRLTVT.

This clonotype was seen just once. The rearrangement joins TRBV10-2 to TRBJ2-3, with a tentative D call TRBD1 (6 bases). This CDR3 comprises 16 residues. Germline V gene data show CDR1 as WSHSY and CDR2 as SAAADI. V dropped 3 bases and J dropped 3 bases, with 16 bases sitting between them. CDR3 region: CASSDLASTGTDTQYF. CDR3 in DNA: TGCGCCAGCAGTGACCTTGCCTCGACAGGAACAGATACGCAGTATTTT.

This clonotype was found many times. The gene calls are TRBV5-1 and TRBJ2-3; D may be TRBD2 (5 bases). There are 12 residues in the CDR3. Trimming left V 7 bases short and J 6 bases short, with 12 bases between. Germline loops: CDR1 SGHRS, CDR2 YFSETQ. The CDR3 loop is CASGLRADTQYF. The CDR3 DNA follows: TGCGCCAGCGGGCTGAGGGCGGATACGCAGTATTTT. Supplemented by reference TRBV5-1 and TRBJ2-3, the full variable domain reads KAGVTQTPRYLIKTRGQQVTLSCSPISGHRSVSWYQQTPGQGLQFLFEYFSETQRNKGNFPGRFSGRQFSNSRSEMNVSTLELGDSALYLCASGLRADTQYFGPGTRLTVL.

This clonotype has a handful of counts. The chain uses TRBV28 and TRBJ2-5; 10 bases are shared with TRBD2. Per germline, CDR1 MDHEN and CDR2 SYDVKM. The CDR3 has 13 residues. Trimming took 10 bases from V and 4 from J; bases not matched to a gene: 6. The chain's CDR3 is CATLAGVTETQYF. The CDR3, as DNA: TGTGCCACCCTAGCGGGAGTAACAGAGACCCAGTACTTC.

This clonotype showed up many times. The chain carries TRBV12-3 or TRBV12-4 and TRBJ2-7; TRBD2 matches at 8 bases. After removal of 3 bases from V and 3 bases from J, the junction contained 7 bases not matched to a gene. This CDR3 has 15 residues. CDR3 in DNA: TGTGCCAGCAGTTTTGGAGCGGGAGTGCGCTACGAGCAGTACTTC. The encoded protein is CASSFGAGVRYEQYF.

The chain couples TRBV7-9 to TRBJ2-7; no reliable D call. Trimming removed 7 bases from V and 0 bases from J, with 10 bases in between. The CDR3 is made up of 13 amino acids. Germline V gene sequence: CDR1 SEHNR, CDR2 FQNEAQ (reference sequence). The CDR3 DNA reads TGTGCCAGCATCCAGACACACTCCTACGAGCAGTACTTC. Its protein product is CASIQTHSYEQYF. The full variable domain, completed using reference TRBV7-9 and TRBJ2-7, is DTGVSQNPRHKITKRGQNVTFRCDPISEHNRLYWYRQTLGQGPEFLTYFQNEAQLEKSRLLSDRFSAERPKGSFSTLEIQRTEQGDSAMYLCASIQTHSYEQYFGPGTRLTVT.

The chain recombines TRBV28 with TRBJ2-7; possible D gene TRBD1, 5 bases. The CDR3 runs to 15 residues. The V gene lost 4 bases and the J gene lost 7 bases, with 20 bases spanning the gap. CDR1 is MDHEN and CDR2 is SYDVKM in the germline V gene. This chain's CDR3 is CASSSQGRLFGEQYF. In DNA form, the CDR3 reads TGTGCCAGCAGTTCTCAGGGTCGGTTGTTTGGGGAGCAGTACTTC.

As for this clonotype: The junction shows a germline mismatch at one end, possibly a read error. Written as DNA, the CDR3 is TGTGCCGGCAGCTTAGGCGGGCCCCAAGAGACCCAGTACTTC. It translates to CAGSLGGPQETQYF. The V gene is TRBV7-9, the J gene TRBJ2-5; maybe TRBD2 (5 bases). Germline-derived CDR1 and CDR2 are SEHNR and FQNEAQ (reference sequence). CDR3 length equals 14 residues.

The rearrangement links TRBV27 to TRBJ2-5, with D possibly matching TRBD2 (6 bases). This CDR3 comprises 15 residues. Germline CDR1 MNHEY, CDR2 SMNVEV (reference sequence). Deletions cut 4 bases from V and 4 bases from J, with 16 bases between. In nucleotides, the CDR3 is TGTGCCAGCAGTTCCCCCACGGGAGCTGGAGAGACCCAGTACTTC. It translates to CASSSPTGAGETQYF.

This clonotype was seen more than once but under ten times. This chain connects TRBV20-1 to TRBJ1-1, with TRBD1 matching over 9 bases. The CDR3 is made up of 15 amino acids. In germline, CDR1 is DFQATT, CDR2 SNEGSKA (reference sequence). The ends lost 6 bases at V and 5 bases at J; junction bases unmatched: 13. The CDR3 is CSARTGQGFATEAFF. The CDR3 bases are TGCAGTGCCCGAACGGGACAGGGCTTTGCGACTGAAGCTTTCTTT.

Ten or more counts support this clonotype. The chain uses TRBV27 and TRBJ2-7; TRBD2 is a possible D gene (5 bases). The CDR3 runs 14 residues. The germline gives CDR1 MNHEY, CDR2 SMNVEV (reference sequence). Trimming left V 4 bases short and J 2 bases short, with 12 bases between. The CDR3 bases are TGTGCCAGCAGTTCACTAGAAAGCACCTACGAGCAGTACTTC. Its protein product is CASSSLESTYEQYF.

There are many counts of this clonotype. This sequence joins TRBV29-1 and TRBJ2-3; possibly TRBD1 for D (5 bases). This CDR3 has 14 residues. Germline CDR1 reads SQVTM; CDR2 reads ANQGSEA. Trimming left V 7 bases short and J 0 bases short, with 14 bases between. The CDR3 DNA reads TGCAGCGCGAGACAGACATCTAGCACAGATACGCAGTATTTT. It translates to CSARQTSSTDTQYF.

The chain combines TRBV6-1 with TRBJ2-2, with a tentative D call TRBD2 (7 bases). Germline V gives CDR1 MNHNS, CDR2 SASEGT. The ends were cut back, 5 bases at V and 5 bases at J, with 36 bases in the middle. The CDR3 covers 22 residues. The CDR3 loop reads CASSLTFDLGGGGQVETGELFF. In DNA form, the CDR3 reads TGTGCCAGCAGTTTAACTTTTGACTTGGGGGGGGGGGGGCAGGTCGAAACCGGGGAGCTGTTTTTT.

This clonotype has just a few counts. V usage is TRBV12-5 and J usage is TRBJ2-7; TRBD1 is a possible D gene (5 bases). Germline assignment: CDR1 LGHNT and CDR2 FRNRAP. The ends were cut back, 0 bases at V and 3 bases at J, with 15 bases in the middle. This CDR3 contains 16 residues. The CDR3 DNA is TGTGCTAGTGGTTTGGTCCCCGGACATTTCATCTACGAGCAGTACTTC. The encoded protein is CASGLVPGHFIYEQYF.

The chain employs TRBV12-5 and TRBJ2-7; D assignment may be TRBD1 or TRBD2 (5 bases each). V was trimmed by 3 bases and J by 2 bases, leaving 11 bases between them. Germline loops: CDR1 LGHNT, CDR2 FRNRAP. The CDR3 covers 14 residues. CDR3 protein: CASGFGALTYEQYF. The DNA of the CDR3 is TGTGCTAGTGGTTTCGGGGCCCTTACCTACGAGCAGTACTTC.

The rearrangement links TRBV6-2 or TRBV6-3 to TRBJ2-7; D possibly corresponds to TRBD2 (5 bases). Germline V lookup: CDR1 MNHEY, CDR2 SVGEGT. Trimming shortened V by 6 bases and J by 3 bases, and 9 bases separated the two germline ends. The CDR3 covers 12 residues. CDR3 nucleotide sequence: TGTGCCAGCAGCACTAGTTTCTACGAGCAGTACTTC. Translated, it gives CASSTSFYEQYF.

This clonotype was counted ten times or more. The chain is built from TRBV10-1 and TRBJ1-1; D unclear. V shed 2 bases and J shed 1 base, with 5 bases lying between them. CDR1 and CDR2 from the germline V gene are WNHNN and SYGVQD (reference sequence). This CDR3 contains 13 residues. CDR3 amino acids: CASSENENTEAFF. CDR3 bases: TGCGCCAGCAGTGAGAATGAGAACACTGAAGCTTTCTTT.

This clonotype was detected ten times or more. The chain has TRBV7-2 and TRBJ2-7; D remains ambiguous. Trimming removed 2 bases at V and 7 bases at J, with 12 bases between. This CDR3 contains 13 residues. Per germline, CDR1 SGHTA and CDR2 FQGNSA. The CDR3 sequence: CASSLSYAGEQYF. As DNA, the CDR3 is TGTGCCAGCAGCTTAAGTTACGCCGGAGAGCAGTACTTC.

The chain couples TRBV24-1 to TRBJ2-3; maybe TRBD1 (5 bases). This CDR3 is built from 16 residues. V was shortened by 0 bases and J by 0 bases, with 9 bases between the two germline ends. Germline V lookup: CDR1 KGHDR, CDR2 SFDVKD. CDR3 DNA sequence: TGTGCCACCAGTGATTTGAAAGGGGTTAGCACAGATACGCAGTATTTT. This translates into CATSDLKGVSTDTQYF.

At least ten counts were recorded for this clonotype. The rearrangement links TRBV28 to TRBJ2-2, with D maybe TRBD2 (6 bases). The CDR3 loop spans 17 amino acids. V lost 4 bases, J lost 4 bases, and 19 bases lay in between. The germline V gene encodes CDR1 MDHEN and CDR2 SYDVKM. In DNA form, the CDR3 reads TGTGCCAGCAGTTCTCCCGCGCAGGACGGGAGCACCGGGGAGCTGTTTTTT. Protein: CASSSPAQDGSTGELFF.

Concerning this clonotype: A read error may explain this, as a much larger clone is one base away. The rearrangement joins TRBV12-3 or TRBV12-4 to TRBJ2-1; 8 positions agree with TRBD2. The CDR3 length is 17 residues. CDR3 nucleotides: TGTGCCGGCAGTTTAGTTTTGGCGGGAGGATTGTACAATGAGCAGTTCTTC. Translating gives CAGSLVLAGGLYNEQFF.

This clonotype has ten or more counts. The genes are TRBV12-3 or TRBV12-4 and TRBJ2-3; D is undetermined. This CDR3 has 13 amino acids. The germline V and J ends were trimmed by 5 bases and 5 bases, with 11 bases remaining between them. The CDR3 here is CASSPRPRDTQYF. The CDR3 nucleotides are TGTGCCAGCAGTCCTCGACCCAGAGATACGCAGTATTTT.